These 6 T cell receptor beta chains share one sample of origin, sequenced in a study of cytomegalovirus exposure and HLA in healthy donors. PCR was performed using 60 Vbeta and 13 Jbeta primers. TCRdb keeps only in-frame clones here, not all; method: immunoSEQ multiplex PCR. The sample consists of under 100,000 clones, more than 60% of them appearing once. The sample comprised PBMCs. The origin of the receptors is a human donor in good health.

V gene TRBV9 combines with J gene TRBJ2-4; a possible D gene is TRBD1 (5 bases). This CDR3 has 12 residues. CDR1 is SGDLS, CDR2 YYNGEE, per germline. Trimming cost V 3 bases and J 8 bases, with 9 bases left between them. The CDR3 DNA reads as TGTGCCAGCAGCGGGGAAGGGGACATTCAGTACTTC. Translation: CASSGEGDIQYF.

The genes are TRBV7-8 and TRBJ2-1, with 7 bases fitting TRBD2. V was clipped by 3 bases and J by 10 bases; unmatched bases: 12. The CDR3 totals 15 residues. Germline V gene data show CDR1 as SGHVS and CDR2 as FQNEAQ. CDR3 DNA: TGTGCCAGCAGCTTCGCAGGGAGGGATGAGGAGGAGCAGTTCTTC. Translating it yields CASSFAGRDEEEQFF.

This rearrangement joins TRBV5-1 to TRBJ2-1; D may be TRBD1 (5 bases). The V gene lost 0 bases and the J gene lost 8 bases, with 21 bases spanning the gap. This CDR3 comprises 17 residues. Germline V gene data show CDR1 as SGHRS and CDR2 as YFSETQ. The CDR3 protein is CASSLVSGPGPNHEQFF. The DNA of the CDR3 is TGCGCCAGCAGCTTGGTTTCAGGGCCCGGCCCTAACCATGAGCAGTTCTTC.

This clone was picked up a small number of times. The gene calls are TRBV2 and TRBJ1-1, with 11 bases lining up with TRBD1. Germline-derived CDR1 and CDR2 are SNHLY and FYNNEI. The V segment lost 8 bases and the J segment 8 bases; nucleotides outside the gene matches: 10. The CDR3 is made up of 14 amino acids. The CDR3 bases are TGTGCCAGCTCCCGGGACAGGGGGACCTCAGAAGCTTTCTTT. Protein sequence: CASSRDRGTSEAFF.

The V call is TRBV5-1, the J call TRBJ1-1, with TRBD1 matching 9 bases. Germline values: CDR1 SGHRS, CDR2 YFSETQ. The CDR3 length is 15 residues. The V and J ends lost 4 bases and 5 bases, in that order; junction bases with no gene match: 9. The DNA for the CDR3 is TGCGCCAGCAGCCAAGGGGGGACAGGGAGGACTGAAGCTTTCTTT. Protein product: CASSQGGTGRTEAFF.

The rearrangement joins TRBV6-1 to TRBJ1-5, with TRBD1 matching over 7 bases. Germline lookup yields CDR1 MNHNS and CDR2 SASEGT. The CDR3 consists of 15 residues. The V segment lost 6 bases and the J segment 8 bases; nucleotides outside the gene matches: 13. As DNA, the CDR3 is TGTGCCAGCAGCCTGGGACAGTTTGGTTTCGAGCCCCAGCATTTT. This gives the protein CASSLGQFGFEPQHF.